One and the same sample provided the 22 T cell receptor beta chains below, sequenced in a study of blood T cells in healthy people across ages. A second PCR of about 7 to 11 cycles used a sample-barcoded 5' primer and a J-beta primer mix. One entry per CDR3 protein, called by TCRdb with MiXCR from the 5' RACE reads. The sample lists around 1.5 million distinct CDR3 sequences, approximately 59% occurring once. The sequencing input was blood. These receptors were collected from a young man in good health.

This clonotype has a handful of counts. The CDR3 nucleotides read TGTGCCAGCAGCGTAGGGCCTAGCGATGAGCAGTTCTTC. As protein: CASSVGPSDEQFF. The rearrangement joins TRBV9 to TRBJ2-1, with D possibly TRBD2 on 6 matching bases. Germline CDR1 reads SGDLS; CDR2 reads YYNGEE. CDR3 length equals 13 residues. Trimming shortened V by 0 bases and J by 8 bases, and 9 bases separated the two germline ends.

The rearrangement links TRBV4-2 to TRBJ1-2; 8 nucleotides agree with TRBD1. Germline values: CDR1 LGHNA, CDR2 YNFKEQ. The J segment lost 6 bases and the V segment lost 3 bases, leaving 9 bases of the junction unmatched. The length of the CDR3 is 15 residues. The CDR3 DNA sequence: TGTGCCAGCAGCCACCTACGACAGGGGAAAAATGGCTACACCTTC. Translation gives CASSHLRQGKNGYTF.

This clonotype has more than one count but fewer than ten. This chain links TRBV10-3 with TRBJ2-2; TRBD2 agrees at 9 bases. CDR1 ENHRY and CDR2 SYGVKD come from the germline V gene. The CDR3 spans 14 residues. V lost 8 bases to trimming and J lost 5 bases; unmatched junction nucleotides: 6. The CDR3 reads CAIAPSGETGELFF. CDR3 in DNA: TGTGCCATCGCCCCTAGCGGGGAAACCGGGGAGCTGTTTTTT.

The DNA of the CDR3 is TGCAGTGCCAGGGGAGCGGGGGAAGGCGAGCAGTTCTTC. The encoded protein is CSARGAGEGEQFF. This rearrangement joins TRBV20-1 to TRBJ2-1; the match to TRBD2 covers 8 bases. V was pared by 6 bases and J by 10 bases, with 11 bases of the junction left unmatched. The CDR3 contains 13 residues. The germline V gene encodes CDR1 DFQATT and CDR2 SNEGSKA (reference sequence).

V usage is TRBV14 and J usage is TRBJ2-7; 7 nucleotides align to TRBD2. In germline, CDR1 is SGHDN, CDR2 FVKESK. With 6 bases clipped from V and 11 bases from J, the junction kept 19 bases outside the gene matches. The CDR3 extends over 15 amino acids. Written as DNA, the CDR3 is TGTGCCAGCAGTCTAGGGACTATCCGAACAACTAGGAAGTACTTC. Protein product: CASSLGTIRTTRKYF.

This chain links TRBV7-2 with TRBJ1-2, with 9 positions matching TRBD1. Germline assignment: CDR1 SGHTA and CDR2 FQGNSA. J was trimmed by 6 bases and V by 5 bases; bases with no gene match: 13. This CDR3 contains 16 residues. The CDR3 region is CASSPVPQGARNGYTF. For the CDR3, the DNA is TGTGCCAGCAGCCCTGTCCCACAGGGGGCGCGTAATGGCTACACCTTC. The variable domain in full, completed from reference TRBV7-2 and TRBJ1-2, reads GAGVSQSPSNKVTEKGKDVELRCDPISGHTALYWYRQSLGQGLEFLIYFQGNSAPDKSGLPSDRFSAERTGGSVSTLTIQRTQQEDSAVYLCASSPVPQGARNGYTFGSGTRLTVV.

This chain links TRBV6-1 with TRBJ1-2; weak D call: TRBD1 (5 bases). The CDR3 runs to 16 residues. The V gene's germline CDR1 is MNHNS and CDR2 SASEGT. The germline V and J ends were trimmed by 2 bases and 6 bases, with 19 bases remaining between them. Written as DNA, the CDR3 is TGTGCCAGCAGTGAATCCCCCCCGCGGGGGATAGATGGCTACACCTTC. Its translation is CASSESPPRGIDGYTF.

This chain links TRBV27 with TRBJ2-7; 7 bases line up with TRBD1. Germline CDR1 reads MNHEY; CDR2 reads SMNVEV (reference sequence). V was pared by 5 bases and J by 10 bases, with 11 bases of the junction left unmatched. This CDR3 comprises 13 residues. The CDR3 DNA is TGTGCCAGCAGTGGGGACAGTGGTCATACCCAGTACTTC. Translating it yields CASSGDSGHTQYF.

This chain joins TRBV4-3 and TRBJ2-7, with 9 positions matching TRBD1. The germline V gene has CDR1 LGHNA and CDR2 YSLEER. The CDR3 consists of 15 residues. Germline trimming cut 7 bases from V and 0 bases from J; bases unmatched to any gene: 7. In DNA, the CDR3 is TGCGCCAGCAACTTCCGGGACAGGGCCTCCTACGAGCAGTACTTC. Its translation: CASNFRDRASYEQYF.

The chain employs TRBV4-1 and TRBJ2-2; D not certain. The CDR3 covers 15 residues. From germline, CDR1 is MGHRA and CDR2 YSYEKL. The germline V and J ends were trimmed by 2 bases and 4 bases, with 11 bases remaining between them. Here the CDR3 DNA reads TGCGCCAGCAGCCAACCATTAGGGTCCACCGGGGAGCTGTTTTTT. Protein: CASSQPLGSTGELFF.

The chain recombines TRBV12-5 with TRBJ2-5; 7 positions match TRBD2. Germline V gene sequence: CDR1 LGHNT, CDR2 FRNRAP. V lost 8 bases to trimming and J lost 11 bases; unmatched junction nucleotides: 17. The CDR3 sequence is 14 residues long. CDR3 sequence (DNA): TGTGCTAGTTCCACTCCGGGCAGGGCGGGGGAGCAGTACTTC. It translates to CASSTPGRAGEQYF.

This clonotype has only a few counts. This chain links TRBV29-1 with TRBJ2-1, with 7 nucleotides matching TRBD2. The trim removed 3 bases at V and 2 bases at J, leaving 1 base unmatched. CDR3 length: 13 amino acids. The germline CDR1 and CDR2 sequences are SQVTM and ANQGSEA. The CDR3 nucleotides read TGCAGCGTTGAGGGAGGGCCCTACAATGAGCAGTTCTTC. Its protein is CSVEGGPYNEQFF.

The V call is TRBV29-1, the J call TRBJ2-7; 10 bases agree with TRBD1. J was trimmed by 5 bases and V by 1 base; bases with no gene match: 8. The CDR3 has 15 residues. Germline-derived CDR1 and CDR2 are SQVTM and ANQGSEA. The CDR3 nucleotides are TGCAGCGTTGAAGCCCCGGGACAGGGGTTCGACGAGCAGTACTTC. Its translation: CSVEAPGQGFDEQYF.

V is TRBV7-9 and J is TRBJ2-2; D is perhaps TRBD1 (6 bases). Germline CDR1 is SEHNR and CDR2 is FQNEAQ (reference sequence). V was pared by 5 bases and J by 9 bases, with 13 bases between. There are 13 residues in the CDR3. DNA for the CDR3: TGTGCCAGCAGCCTTGGACAGCCCAGGGAGCTGTTTTTT. Protein product: CASSLGQPRELFF.

The chain joins TRBV28 to TRBJ2-7; 7 bases line up with TRBD1. Germline CDR1 is MDHEN and CDR2 is SYDVKM. V lost 3 bases, J lost 1 base, and 3 bases stayed unmatched. The CDR3 loop spans 14 amino acids. The CDR3 is CASSFETGSYEQYF. The CDR3 DNA sequence: TGTGCCAGCAGTTTCGAGACAGGGTCCTACGAGCAGTACTTC.

The rearrangement uses TRBV24-1 and TRBJ2-3; 7 bases are a match to TRBD2. Germline trimming cut 1 base from V and 2 bases from J; bases unmatched to any gene: 8. The CDR3 is 17 amino acids. Per germline, CDR1 KGHDR and CDR2 SFDVKD. CDR3 amino acids: CATSDFDWGGATDTQYF. As DNA, the CDR3 is TGTGCCACCAGTGATTTCGACTGGGGAGGGGCCACAGATACGCAGTATTTT.

This chain uses TRBV4-3 with TRBJ2-3; D tentatively reads TRBD1 or TRBD2 (5 bases each). The CDR3 has 15 amino acids. The V gene lost 0 bases and the J gene lost 5 bases, with 12 bases spanning the gap. Germline loops: CDR1 LGHNA, CDR2 YSLEER. CDR3 residues: CASSQDPGRVDTQYF. Written as DNA, the CDR3 is TGCGCCAGCAGCCAAGACCCGGGGCGGGTAGATACGCAGTATTTT.

The gene calls are TRBV5-1 and TRBJ2-6; D gene ambiguous. This CDR3 is 15 amino acids long. Between the trimmed V and J ends, which lost 0 bases and 4 bases, there was a span of 8 bases. Germline V gives CDR1 SGHRS, CDR2 YFSETQ. The CDR3 region has the DNA TGCGCCAGCAGCTTGGATGGGCAGGGGGCCAACGTCCTGACTTTC. This codes for CASSLDGQGANVLTF.

The chain combines TRBV9 with TRBJ2-7; D is unclear. The ends were cut back, 0 bases at V and 0 bases at J, with 7 bases in the middle. The CDR3 extends over 14 amino acids. Germline loops: CDR1 SGDLS, CDR2 YYNGEE. This CDR3 reads CASSVAVGSYEQYF. CDR3 DNA sequence: TGTGCCAGCAGCGTAGCGGTCGGCTCCTACGAGCAGTACTTC.

This chain uses TRBV7-8 with TRBJ2-4, with D unresolved. The J call may be incorrect, as the DNA end agrees better with TRBJ2-7. There are 14 residues in the CDR3. CDR1 SGHVS and CDR2 FQNEAQ come from the germline V gene. The CDR3 DNA reads as TGTGCCAGCAGCTTAGGTGTTGCAGGCCGCGAGCAGTACTTC. This encodes CASSLGVAGREQYF.

The chain recombines TRBV7-2 with TRBJ2-5; TRBD1 matches at 8 bases. The CDR3 has 14 amino acids. J lost 5 bases, V lost 8 bases, and 10 bases had no gene match. The germline gives CDR1 SGHTA, CDR2 FQGNSA. CDR3 region: CASHTPGGAETQYF. For the CDR3, the DNA is TGTGCCAGCCATACCCCAGGGGGCGCGGAGACCCAGTACTTC.

The chain employs TRBV28 and TRBJ1-4, with a possible D match to TRBD1 (5 bases). CDR1 and CDR2 from the germline V gene are MDHEN and SYDVKM. Trimming shortened V by 4 bases and J by 8 bases, and 17 bases separated the two germline ends. The CDR3 consists of 15 residues. CDR3 DNA: TGTGCCAGCAGTTCCTCGGTGCAGGGATGGGAAAAACTGTTTTTT. It yields the protein CASSSSVQGWEKLFF. Drawing the rest from reference TRBV28 and TRBJ1-4, the complete variable domain is DVKVTQSSRYLVKRTGEKVFLECVQDMDHENMFWYRQDPGLGLRLIYFSYDVKMKEKGDIPEGYSVSREKKERFSLILESASTNQTSMYLCASSSSVQGWEKLFFGSGTQLSVL.